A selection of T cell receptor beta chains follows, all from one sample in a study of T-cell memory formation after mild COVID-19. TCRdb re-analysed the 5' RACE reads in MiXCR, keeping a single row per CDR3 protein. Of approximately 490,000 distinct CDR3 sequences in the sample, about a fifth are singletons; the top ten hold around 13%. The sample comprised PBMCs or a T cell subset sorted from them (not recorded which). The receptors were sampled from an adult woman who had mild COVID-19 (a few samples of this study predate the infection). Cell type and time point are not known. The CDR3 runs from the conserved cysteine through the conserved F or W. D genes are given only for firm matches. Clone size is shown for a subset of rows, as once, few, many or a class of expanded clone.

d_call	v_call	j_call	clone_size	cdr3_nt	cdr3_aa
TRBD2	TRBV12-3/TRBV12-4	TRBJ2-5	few	TGTGCCAGCAGTCCCCCTAGAGGACTAGCGGAAGAGACCCAGTACTTC	CASSPPRGLAEETQYF
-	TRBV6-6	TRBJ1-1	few	TGTGCCAGCAGTTACACTGACTCGGGGGGGAACACTGAAGCTTTCTTT	CASSYTDSGGNTEAFF
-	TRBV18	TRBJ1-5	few	TGTGCCAGCGCCCTCAAGGGCAATCAGCCCCAGCATTTT	CASALKGNQPQHF
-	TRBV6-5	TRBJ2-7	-	TGTGCCAGCAGTTACTCGATATTAGCGGCGAGCTCCTACGAGCAGTACTTC	CASSYSILAASSYEQYF
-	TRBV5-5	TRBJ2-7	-	TGTGCCAGCAGCGGCCATCTAGCCGATACCTACGAGCAGTACTTC	CASSGHLADTYEQYF
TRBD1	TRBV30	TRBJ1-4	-	TGTGCCTGGAGAGGGGGGACAGGTGAAAAACTGTTTTTT	CAWRGGTGEKLFF
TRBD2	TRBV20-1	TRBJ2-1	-	TGCAGTGCCCGCGTTGGAGGACTAGCGGGCTCCAATGAGCAGTTCTTC	CSARVGGLAGSNEQFF
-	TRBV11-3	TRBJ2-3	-	TGTGCCAGCAAAGCAGGAGTTTCTAGCACAGATACGCAGTATTTT	CASKAGVSSTDTQYF
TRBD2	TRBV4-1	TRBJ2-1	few	TGCGCCAGCAGCCGTGCTGGCGGGGGGTACAATGAGCAGTTCTTC	CASSRAGGGYNEQFF
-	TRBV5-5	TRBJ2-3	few	TGTGCCAGCAGCTTAGGGGAAACGCCCCATACGCAGTATTTT	CASSLGETPHTQYF
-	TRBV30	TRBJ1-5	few	TGTGCCTGGAGTGTCGGTGTAAGCAATCAGCCCCAGCATTTT	CAWSVGVSNQPQHF
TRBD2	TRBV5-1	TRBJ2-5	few	TGCGCCAGCAGCTTGGCCCAATGGGGCGGGAGGTACCAAGAGACCCAGTACTTC	CASSLAQWGGRYQETQYF
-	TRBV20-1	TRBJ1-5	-	TGCAGTGCTAGGCGTGAGGCTCGTAGCAATCAGCCCCAGCATTTT	CSARREARSNQPQHF
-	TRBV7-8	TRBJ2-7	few	TGTGCCAGCAGCTCCGAGATTTTAGGCCGCGAGCAGTACTTC	CASSSEILGREQYF
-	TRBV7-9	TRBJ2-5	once	TGTGCCAGCAGCTTAGTCGGCCGGCTTGGGGGCCAAGAGACCCAGTACTTC	CASSLVGRLGGQETQYF
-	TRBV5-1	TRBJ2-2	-	TGCGCCAGCAGCTTGGAGGGACCGCGGGGGCCAACAAGGACCGGGGAGCTGTTTTTT	CASSLEGPRGPTRTGELFF
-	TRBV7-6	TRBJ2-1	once	TGTGCCAGCAGCTTAATGGGAGGGGGGCCAACCTACAATGAGCAGTTCTTC	CASSLMGGGPTYNEQFF
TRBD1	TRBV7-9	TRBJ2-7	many	TGTGCCAGCAGCTTTAGGGACAGTCCCTACGAGCAGTACTTC	CASSFRDSPYEQYF
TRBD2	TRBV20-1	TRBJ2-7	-	TGCAGTGCTAGAGATGAACAGCTAGCGGGAGGCTGGCAGTACTTC	CSARDEQLAGGWQYF
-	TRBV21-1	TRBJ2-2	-	TGTGCCAGCAGCAAAGAGGAGGAAGCTTCGAACACCGGGGAGCTGTTTTTT	CASSKEEEASNTGELFF
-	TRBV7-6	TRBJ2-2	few	TGTGCCAGCAGCCCTAGCCCAGGGGGAGGTACCGGGGAGCTGTTTTTT	CASSPSPGGGTGELFF
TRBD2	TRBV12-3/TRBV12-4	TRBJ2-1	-	TGTGCCAGCAGCACCCGCCGGAGGATAGGGACTAGGACGGTCCAACCCTACAATGAGCAGTTCTTC	CASSTRRRIGTRTVQPYNEQFF
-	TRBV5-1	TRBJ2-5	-	TGCGCCAGCACCCCACAGGGCCGGGAGGCCCAGTACTTC	CASTPQGREAQYF
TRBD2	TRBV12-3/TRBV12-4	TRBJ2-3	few	TGTGCCAGCAGCCCGGAGCGGGGGGGCCCGGATACGCAGTATTTT	CASSPERGGPDTQYF
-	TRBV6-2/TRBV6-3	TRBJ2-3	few	TGTGCCAGCAGTTACCCCGGAGGAACAGATACGCAGTATTTT	CASSYPGGTDTQYF
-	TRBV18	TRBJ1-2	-	TGTGCCAGCTCAGTGGGCAGGTACTATGGCTACACCTTC	CASSVGRYYGYTF
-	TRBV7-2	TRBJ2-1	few	TGTGCCAGCAGCTCCCGGGGCTCCCAGAACACCGTGCAGTTCTTC	CASSSRGSQNTVQFF
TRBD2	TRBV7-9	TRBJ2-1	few	TGTGCCAGCACCCTCCTGGGGGGGGAGGCCTACAATGAGCAGTTCTTC	CASTLLGGEAYNEQFF
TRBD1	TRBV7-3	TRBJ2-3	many	TGTGCCAGCAGCTGGACAGGGGGCGCAGATACGCAGTATTTT	CASSWTGGADTQYF
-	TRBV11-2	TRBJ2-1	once	TGTGCCAGCAGCCGAGGGACTTGGACAGACAATGAGCAGTTCTTC	CASSRGTWTDNEQFF
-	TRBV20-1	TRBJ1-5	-	TGCAGTGCTAGAGATAACAGCTATAGCAATCAGCCCCAGCATTTT	CSARDNSYSNQPQHF
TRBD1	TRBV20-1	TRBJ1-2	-	TGCAGTGCTCCCCGGACAGGGGGTCATGGCTACACCTTC	CSAPRTGGHGYTF
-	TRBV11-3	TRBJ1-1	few	TGTGCCAGCAGCCCTTACTTCAGAAGGGACACTGAAGCTTTCTTT	CASSPYFRRDTEAFF
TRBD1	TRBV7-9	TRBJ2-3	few	TGTGCCAGCAGCTCCCGACAGGGGCTCACAGATACGCAGTATTTT	CASSSRQGLTDTQYF
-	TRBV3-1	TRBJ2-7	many	TGTGCCAGCAGCCAAGAAATAGCGGCCGCCTACGAGCAGTACTTC	CASSQEIAAAYEQYF
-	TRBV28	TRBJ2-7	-	TGTGCCAGCAGTTCTCGGCTCTTTTCCTACGAGCAGTACTTC	CASSSRLFSYEQYF
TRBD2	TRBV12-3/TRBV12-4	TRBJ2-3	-	TGTGCCAGCAGTTTGGGGAGACTAGCGGTCACAGATACGCAGTATTTT	CASSLGRLAVTDTQYF
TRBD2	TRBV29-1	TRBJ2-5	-	TGCAGCGTTGAAGGGGGGCTAGCGGGAGTGTTGGAGACCCAGTACTTC	CSVEGGLAGVLETQYF
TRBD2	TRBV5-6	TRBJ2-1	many	TGTGCCAGCACCCCCCGGTACGGGAGGGCCTACAATGAGCAGTTCTTC	CASTPRYGRAYNEQFF
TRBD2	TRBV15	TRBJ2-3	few	TGTGCCACCAGCAGAGATCTAACTAGCGGGAGAACTTCTAGCACAGATACGCAGTATTTT	CATSRDLTSGRTSSTDTQYF
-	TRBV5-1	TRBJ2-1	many	TGCGCCAGCAGCTTCGACTGGAACAATGAGCAGTTCTTC	CASSFDWNNEQFF
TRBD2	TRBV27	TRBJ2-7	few	TGTGCCAGCAGTTTTTTGCGGGCGGGAGGGCCTCACGAGCAGTACTTC	CASSFLRAGGPHEQYF
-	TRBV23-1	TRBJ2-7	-	TGCGCCAGCAAGCCAATACCGGGGTCCACCTACGAGCAGTACTTC	CASKPIPGSTYEQYF
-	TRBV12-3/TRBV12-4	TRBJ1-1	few	TGTGCCAGCAGATCAAGACAGGAAGCTTTCTTT	CASRSRQEAFF
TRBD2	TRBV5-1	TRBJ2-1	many	TGCGCCAGCAGGAACCGTTTTTCCAGGACTAGCGGGACCGAATCGGACGAGCAGTTCTTC	CASRNRFSRTSGTESDEQFF
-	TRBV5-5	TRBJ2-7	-	TGTGCCAGCAGCTTGTTAGGGACAACTTCCTACGAGCAGTACTTC	CASSLLGTTSYEQYF
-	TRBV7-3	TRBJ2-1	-	TGTGCCAGCGGTTGGGGAGCGAATGAGCAGTTCTTC	CASGWGANEQFF
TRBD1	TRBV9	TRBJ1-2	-	TGTGCCAGCAGCGACGGGACAGGGGGCGTCTATGGCTACACCTTC	CASSDGTGGVYGYTF
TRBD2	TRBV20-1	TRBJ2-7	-	TGCAGTGCTTCCGGGACTAGCGCCTACGAGCAGTACTTC	CSASGTSAYEQYF
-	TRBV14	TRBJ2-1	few	TGTGCCAGCAGCCACGAGGTTAACCAGGCCCTTAGCTCCTACAATGAGCAGTTCTTC	CASSHEVNQALSSYNEQFF
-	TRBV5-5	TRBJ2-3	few	TGTGCCAGCAGCCCTTCTTTGAGAGGGTCCGATACGCAGTATTTT	CASSPSLRGSDTQYF
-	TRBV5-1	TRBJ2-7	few	TGCGCCAGCAGCTTGGAGTTTCGGGGGGCCGGGCAGTACTTC	CASSLEFRGAGQYF
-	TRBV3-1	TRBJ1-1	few	TGTGCCAGCAGCCAAGATAGCCAGGCCCTTTCTGAAGCTTTCTTT	CASSQDSQALSEAFF
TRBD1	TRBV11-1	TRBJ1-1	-	TGTGCCAGCAGCTTAGGAGAGGCTGGGACAGGGGGCTTACAAGCGGCTTTCTTT	CASSLGEAGTGGLQAAFF